This TCR beta chain came from a study of early T cells in non-severe SARS-CoV-2 infection. TCRdb processed the 5' RACE reads anew with MiXCR; each CDR3 protein has one entry. The top ten hold approximately 8.1% of the sample, which has roughly 99,000 distinct CDR3 sequences, over 8.5% seen once. The CDR3 covers 13 residues. Germline V gives CDR1 DFQATT, CDR2 SNEGSKA (reference sequence). This sequence originates from an adult who was a healthcare worker with PCR-confirmed SARS-CoV-2 infection or an uninfected control (not recorded which). What was sequenced was whole blood. The chain recombines TRBV20-1 with TRBJ2-1, with D perhaps matching TRBD2 (7 bases). The CDR3 is CSPIRGGGNEQFF. DNA for the CDR3: TGCAGCCCAATTAGGGGGGGAGGCAATGAGCAGTTCTTC.